Reported below is one T cell receptor beta chain. This record belongs to a study of CD8+CD57+ T cells in acquired aplastic anemia. About the study: The sorted CD4+ and CD8+ cells yielded an average approximately 3.2 ug of DNA.

Genomic DNA provided the template from which TCR beta VDJ and CDR3 profiles were obtained. TCRdb independently ran MiXCR on the reads; one entry per CDR3 protein. The data hold 250,000 to 300,000 distinct CDR3 sequences, with roughly 50% observed a single time. With V trimmed by 1 base and J by 2 bases, 4 bases remained unmatched. The germline gives CDR1 SGDLS, CDR2 YYNGEE. This CDR3 has 15 amino acids. The chain recombines TRBV9 with TRBJ2-7; TRBD2 aligns across 9 bases. Sample: sorted CD4+, CD8+, or CD8+CD57+ T cells (not recorded which) from PBMCs. This receptor was identified in a human donor with severe aplastic anemia or a healthy control (not recorded which). The CDR3 is CASSVLPSGAYEQYF. The CDR3 nucleotides read TGTGCCAGCAGCGTACTGCCTAGCGGGGCCTACGAGCAGTACTTC. The variable domain in full, completed from reference TRBV9 and TRBJ2-7, reads DSGVTQTPKHLITATGQRVTLRCSPRSGDLSVYWYQQSLDQGLQFLIQYYNGEERAKGNILERFSAQQFPDLHSELNLSSLELGDSALYFCASSVLPSGAYEQYFGPGTRLTVT.